This T cell receptor (beta chain) was profiled in a study of blood T cell repertoires in COVID-19. As for the study in general: Acute and convalescent COVID-19 samples came from the United States, Italy and Spain.

V was clipped by 5 bases and J by 3 bases; unmatched bases: 9. The germline V gene encodes CDR1 MNHEY and CDR2 SMNVEV (reference sequence). The CDR3 runs to 15 residues. Produced via immunoSEQ multiplex PCR; TCRdb's table is partial and in-frame only. Here the sample spans 110,000 to 150,000 clones, approximately 80% being singletons. Many counts were recorded for this clone. This chain joins TRBV27 and TRBJ2-7; 8 bases match TRBD2. Sequenced sample: peripheral blood. This receptor was taken from a woman aged 55-75 years with acute or convalescent COVID-19. The CDR3 sequence: CASSESLAGLYEQYF. The CDR3 bases are TGTGCCAGCAGTGAATCTTTAGCGGGACTCTACGAGCAGTACTTC.